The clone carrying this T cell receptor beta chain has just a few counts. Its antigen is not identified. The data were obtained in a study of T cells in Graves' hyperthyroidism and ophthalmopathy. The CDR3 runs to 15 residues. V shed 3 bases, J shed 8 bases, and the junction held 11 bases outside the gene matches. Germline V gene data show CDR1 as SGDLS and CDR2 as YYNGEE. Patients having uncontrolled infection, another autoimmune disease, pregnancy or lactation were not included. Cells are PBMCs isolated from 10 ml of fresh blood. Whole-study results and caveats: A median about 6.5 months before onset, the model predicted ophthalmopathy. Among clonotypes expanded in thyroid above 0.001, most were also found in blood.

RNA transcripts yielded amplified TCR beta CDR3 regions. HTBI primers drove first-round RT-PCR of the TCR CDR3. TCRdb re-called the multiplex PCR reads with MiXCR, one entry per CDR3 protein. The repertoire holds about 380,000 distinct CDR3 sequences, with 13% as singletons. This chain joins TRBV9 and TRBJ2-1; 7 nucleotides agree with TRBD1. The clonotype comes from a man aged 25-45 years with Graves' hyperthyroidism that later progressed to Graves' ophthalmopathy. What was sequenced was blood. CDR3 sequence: CASSDGPHQGDEQFF. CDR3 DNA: TGTGCCAGCAGCGACGGCCCCCACCAGGGGGATGAGCAGTTCTTC. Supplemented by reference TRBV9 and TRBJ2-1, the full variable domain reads DSGVTQTPKHLITATGQRVTLRCSPRSGDLSVYWYQQSLDQGLQFLIQYYNGEERAKGNILERFSAQQFPDLHSELNLSSLELGDSALYFCASSDGPHQGDEQFFGPGTRLTVL.